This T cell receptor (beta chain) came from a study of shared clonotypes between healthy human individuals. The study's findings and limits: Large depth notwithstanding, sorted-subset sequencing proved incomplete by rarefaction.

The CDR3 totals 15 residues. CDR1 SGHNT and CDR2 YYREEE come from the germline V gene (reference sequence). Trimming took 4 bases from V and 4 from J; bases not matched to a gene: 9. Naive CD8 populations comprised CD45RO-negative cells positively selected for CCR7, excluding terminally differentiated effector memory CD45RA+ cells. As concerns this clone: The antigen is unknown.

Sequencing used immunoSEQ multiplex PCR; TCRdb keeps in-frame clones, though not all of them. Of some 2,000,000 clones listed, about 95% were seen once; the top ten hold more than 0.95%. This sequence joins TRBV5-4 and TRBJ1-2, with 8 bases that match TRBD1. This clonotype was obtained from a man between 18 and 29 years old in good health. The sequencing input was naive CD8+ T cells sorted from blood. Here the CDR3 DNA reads TGTGCCAGCAGCGCTTTACAGGGGGGAGTCTATGGCTACACCTTC. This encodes CASSALQGGVYGYTF.